This T cell receptor beta chain was sequenced during a study of human T cells and chemical hapten exposure. In germline, CDR1 is SEHNR, CDR2 FQNEAQ (reference sequence). This CDR3 is built from 15 residues. The ends lost 4 bases at V and 5 bases at J; junction bases unmatched: 7. TCRdb fed the RACE reads into MiXCR, producing one record per CDR3 protein. Of a few hundred thousand distinct CDR3 sequences listed, roughly 6% are singletons. Regarding time point: patch test 2, 6 weeks after DPC sensitization. Sample treatment: therapeutic diphenylcyclopropenone sensitization with weekly scalp DPC. Source: whole blood, taken in connection with sensitization to the hapten diphenylcyclopropenone (DPC). The chain joins TRBV7-9 to TRBJ2-1; 8 positions match TRBD1. The TCR comes from a woman between 18 and 30 years old with alopecia areata. Some clones in this sample may be carry-over from other donors' samples. In DNA form, the CDR3 reads TGTGCCAGCAGCTCCCGACAGGGGAGAGACAATGAGCAGTTCTTC. This gives the protein CASSSRQGRDNEQFF.